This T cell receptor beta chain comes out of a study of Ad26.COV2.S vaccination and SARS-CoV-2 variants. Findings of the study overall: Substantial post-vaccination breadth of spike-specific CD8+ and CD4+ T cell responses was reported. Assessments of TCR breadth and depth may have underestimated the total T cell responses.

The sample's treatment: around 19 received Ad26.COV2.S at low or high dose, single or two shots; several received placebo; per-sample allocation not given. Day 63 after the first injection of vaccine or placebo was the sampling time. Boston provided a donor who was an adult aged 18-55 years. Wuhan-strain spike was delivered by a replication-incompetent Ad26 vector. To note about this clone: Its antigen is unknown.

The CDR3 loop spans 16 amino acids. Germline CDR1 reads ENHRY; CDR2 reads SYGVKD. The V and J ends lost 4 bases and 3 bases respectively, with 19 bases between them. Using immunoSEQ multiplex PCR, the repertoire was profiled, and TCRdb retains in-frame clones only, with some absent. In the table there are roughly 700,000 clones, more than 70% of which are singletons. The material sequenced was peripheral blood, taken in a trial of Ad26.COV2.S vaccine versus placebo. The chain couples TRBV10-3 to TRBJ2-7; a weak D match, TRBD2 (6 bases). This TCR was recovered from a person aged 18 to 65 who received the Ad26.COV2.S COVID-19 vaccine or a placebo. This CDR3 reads CAISGLPGLPIYEQYF. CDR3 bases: TGTGCCATCAGTGGTTTACCGGGACTCCCTATCTACGAGCAGTACTTC.